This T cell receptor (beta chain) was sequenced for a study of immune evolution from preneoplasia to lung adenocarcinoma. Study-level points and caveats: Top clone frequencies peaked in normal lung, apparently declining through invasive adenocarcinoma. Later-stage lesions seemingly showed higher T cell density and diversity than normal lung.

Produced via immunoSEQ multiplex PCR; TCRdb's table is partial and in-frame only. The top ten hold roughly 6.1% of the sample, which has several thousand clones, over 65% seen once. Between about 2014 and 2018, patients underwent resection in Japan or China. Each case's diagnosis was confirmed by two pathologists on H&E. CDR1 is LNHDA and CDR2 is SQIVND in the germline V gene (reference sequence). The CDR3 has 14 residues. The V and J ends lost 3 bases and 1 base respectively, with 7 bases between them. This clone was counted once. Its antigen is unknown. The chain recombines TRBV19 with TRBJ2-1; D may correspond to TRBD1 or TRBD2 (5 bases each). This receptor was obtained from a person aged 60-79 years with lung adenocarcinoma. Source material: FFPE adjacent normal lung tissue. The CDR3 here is CASSIGGSYNEQFF. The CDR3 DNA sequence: TGTGCCAGTAGTATTGGGGGTTCCTACAATGAGCAGTTCTTC.